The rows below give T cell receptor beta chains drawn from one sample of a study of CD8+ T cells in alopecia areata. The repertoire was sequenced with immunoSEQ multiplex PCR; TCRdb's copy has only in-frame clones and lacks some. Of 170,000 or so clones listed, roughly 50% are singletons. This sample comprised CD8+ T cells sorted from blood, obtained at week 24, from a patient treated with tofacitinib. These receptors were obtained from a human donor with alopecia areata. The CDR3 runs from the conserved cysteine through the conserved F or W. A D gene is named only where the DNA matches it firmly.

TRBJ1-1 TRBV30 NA CAWSIPRDPEAFF
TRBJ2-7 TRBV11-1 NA CASSSHPGYEQYF
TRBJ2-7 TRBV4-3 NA CASSPTGATSSYEQYF
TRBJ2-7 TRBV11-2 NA CASSLVSGSAYEQYF
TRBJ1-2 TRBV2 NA CASTEGYIYTF
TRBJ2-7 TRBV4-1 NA CASSQEFGVSSYEQYF
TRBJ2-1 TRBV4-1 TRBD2 CASSQERREGPNNEQFF
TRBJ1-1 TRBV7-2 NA CASIRSEGFMNTEAFF
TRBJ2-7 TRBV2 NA CASGWDYEQYF
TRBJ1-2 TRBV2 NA CASSTGTKLYGYTF
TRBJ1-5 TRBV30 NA CAWSKDSNQPQHF
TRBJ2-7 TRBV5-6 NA CASSVGNYEQYF
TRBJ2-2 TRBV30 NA CAFLRGVNTGELFF
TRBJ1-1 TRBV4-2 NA CASSQATVLNTEAFF
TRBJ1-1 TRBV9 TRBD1 CASSVGQGGTEAFF
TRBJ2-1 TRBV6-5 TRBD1 CASSYSTGGDEQFF
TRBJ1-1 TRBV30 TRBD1 CAWIGTGVAFF
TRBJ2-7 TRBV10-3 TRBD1 CAISESTGDYEQYF
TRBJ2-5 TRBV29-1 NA CSVEWVGAQETQYF
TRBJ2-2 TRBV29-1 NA CSVWSTGELFF
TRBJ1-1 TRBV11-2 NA CASRAPRNTEAFF
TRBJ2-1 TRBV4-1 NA CASSQDLGNSYNEQFF